This T cell receptor beta chain was found in a study of blood T cell repertoires in COVID-19. Using immunoSEQ multiplex PCR, the repertoire was profiled, and TCRdb retains in-frame clones only, with some absent. The table records fewer than 70,000 clones, about 88% of them present only once. In its sample, this clone was seen a few times. V was clipped by 2 bases and J by 10 bases, with 12 bases between them. Germline V CDR1 and CDR2: SGHTA, FQGTGA. CDR3 size: 14 residues. This sequence originates from a man aged 50 to 60 with active COVID-19. The specimen was peripheral blood. The V and J genes are TRBV7-3 and TRBJ1-6; D may be TRBD1 (5 bases). The CDR3 nucleotides are TGTGCCAGCAGCTTACAGGGCGTAGGATCACCCCTCCACTTT. Translation gives CASSLQGVGSPLHF.